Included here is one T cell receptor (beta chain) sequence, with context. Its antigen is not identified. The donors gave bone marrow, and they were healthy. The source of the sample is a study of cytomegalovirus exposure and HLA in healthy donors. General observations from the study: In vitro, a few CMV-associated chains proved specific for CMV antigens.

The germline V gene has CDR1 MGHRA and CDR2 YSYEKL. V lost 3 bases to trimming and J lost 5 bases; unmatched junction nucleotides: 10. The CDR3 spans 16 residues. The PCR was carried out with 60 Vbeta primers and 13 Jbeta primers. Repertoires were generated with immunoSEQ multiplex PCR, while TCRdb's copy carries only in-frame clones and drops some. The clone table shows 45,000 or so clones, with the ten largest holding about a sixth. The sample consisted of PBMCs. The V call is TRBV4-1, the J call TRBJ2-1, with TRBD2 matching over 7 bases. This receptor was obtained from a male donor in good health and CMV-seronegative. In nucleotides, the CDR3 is TGCGCCAGCAGCCAGGGCCCGGCTAGCGGTAACAATGAGCAGTTCTTC. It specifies CASSQGPASGNNEQFF.